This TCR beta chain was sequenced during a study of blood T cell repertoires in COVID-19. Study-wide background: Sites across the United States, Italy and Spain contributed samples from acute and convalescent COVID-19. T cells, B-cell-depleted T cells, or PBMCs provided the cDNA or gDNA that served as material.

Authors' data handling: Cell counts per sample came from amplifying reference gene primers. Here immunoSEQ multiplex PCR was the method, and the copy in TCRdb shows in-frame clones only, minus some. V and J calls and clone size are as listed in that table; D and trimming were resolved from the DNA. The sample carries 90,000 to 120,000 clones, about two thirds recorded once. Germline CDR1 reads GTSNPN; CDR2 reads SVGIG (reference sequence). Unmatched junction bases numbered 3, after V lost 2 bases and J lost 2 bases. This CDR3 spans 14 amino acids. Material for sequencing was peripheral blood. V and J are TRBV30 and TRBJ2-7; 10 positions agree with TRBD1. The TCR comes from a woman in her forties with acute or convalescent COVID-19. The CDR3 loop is CAWSWGTGAYEQYF. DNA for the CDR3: TGTGCCTGGAGTTGGGGGACAGGGGCCTACGAGCAGTACTTC. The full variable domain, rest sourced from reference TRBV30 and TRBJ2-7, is SQTIHQWPATLVQPVGSPLSLECTVEGTSNPNLYWYRQAAGRGLQLLFYSVGIGQISSEVPQNLSASRPQDRQFILSSKKLLLSDSGFYLCAWSWGTGAYEQYFGPGTRLTVT.